The 24 T cell receptor beta chains in this list originate from one sample, sequenced in a study of chemoradiotherapy in HPV16-positive cancers. Here immunoSEQ multiplex PCR was the method, and the copy in TCRdb shows in-frame clones only, minus some. This sample carries 65,000 to 80,000 clones, 88% of them seen once, and the ten largest clones take under 4.5%. The sequenced sample was blood, obtained from a patient who underwent chemoradiotherapy. The receptors stem from a human donor with HPV-associated anogenital cancer.

J is TRBJ2-3 and V is TRBV7-9, with D perhaps TRBD1 (6 bases). Germline V CDR1 and CDR2: SEHNR, FQNEAQ (reference sequence). V was pared by 8 bases and J by 0 bases, with 18 bases between. The CDR3 is 16 amino acids. CDR3 bases: TGTGCCAGCCGCCCCAGGGGCCTCGGGAGCACAGATACGCAGTATTTT. Protein: CASRPRGLGSTDTQYF.

The gene calls are TRBV29-1 and TRBJ2-4; the D is unclear. The CDR3 covers 13 residues. With 6 bases removed from V and 1 base from J, the gap between germline ends came to 10 bases. Looked up from germline, CDR1 is SQVTM and CDR2 is ANQGSEA. CDR3 DNA: TGCAGCGTGGGCATGAGGGCCAAAAACATTCAGTACTTC. Residues: CSVGMRAKNIQYF.

This clone was observed a handful of times. This rearrangement joins TRBV18 to TRBJ1-2; possible D gene TRBD1, 6 bases. This CDR3 contains 15 residues. Germline values: CDR1 KGHSH, CDR2 LQKENI. The V gene lost 2 bases and the J gene lost 1 base, with 11 bases spanning the gap. The chain's CDR3 is CASSPGPQGNYGYTF. The CDR3 DNA reads as TGTGCCAGCTCACCAGGGCCACAGGGTAACTATGGCTACACCTTC.

The chain employs TRBV11-2 and TRBJ2-7, with 8 positions matching TRBD2. CDR3 length equals 17 residues. The V and J ends lost 1 base and 5 bases, in that order; junction bases with no gene match: 13. Per the germline V gene, CDR1 is SGHAT and CDR2 is FQNNGV. In DNA, the CDR3 is TGTGCCAGCAGCTTAGTGACGGGGAGGCGGGAGGACCACGAGCAGTACTTC. It encodes CASSLVTGRREDHEQYF.

This clone was counted a few times. The CDR3 reads CAWDRDRGPQQYF. In DNA form, the CDR3 reads TGTGCCTGGGACCGGGACAGGGGGCCTCAGCAGTACTTC. The V and J genes are TRBV30 and TRBJ2-7, with TRBD1 identical over 12 bases. In germline, CDR1 is GTSNPN, CDR2 SVGIG (reference sequence). CDR3 length: 13 amino acids. V was pared by 5 bases and J by 8 bases, with 7 bases of the junction left unmatched.

The sample holds a few counts of this clone. The chain carries TRBV7-2 and TRBJ2-7; no clear D. The CDR3 consists of 11 residues. The V and J ends lost 3 bases and 2 bases respectively, with 2 bases between them. Looked up from germline, CDR1 is SGHTA and CDR2 is FQGNSA. The CDR3 region is CASSFTYEQYF. The CDR3 DNA reads TGTGCCAGCAGCTTCACCTACGAGCAGTACTTC.

This chain joins TRBV10-3 and TRBJ2-2; 7 bases are shared with TRBD2. The V gene's germline CDR1 is ENHRY and CDR2 SYGVKD. J lost 2 bases, V lost 2 bases, and 5 bases had no gene match. This CDR3 is 16 amino acids long. The CDR3: CAISETPSGNTGELFF. The CDR3 bases are TGTGCCATCAGTGAGACCCCTAGCGGAAACACCGGGGAGCTGTTTTTT.

CDR3 sequence (DNA): TGTGCCAGTAGTATAGCCGCCCTGCCTAGCGGAGCCGAGCAGTACTTC. It encodes CASSIAALPSGAEQYF. This chain joins TRBV19 and TRBJ2-7; TRBD2 aligns across 7 bases. Germline values: CDR1 LNHDA, CDR2 SQIVND (reference sequence). J gave up 6 bases and V 1 base, and 12 bases lay outside the gene matches. The CDR3 spans 16 residues.

V gene TRBV19 combines with J gene TRBJ2-1; tentatively, D is TRBD2 (6 bases). This CDR3 is 15 amino acids long. Deletions cut 6 bases from V and 2 bases from J, with 14 bases between. In germline, CDR1 is LNHDA, CDR2 SQIVND (reference sequence). Here the CDR3 reads CASSLKLAPYNEQFF. The DNA for the CDR3 is TGTGCCAGTAGCCTAAAACTAGCCCCCTACAATGAGCAGTTCTTC.

The gene calls are TRBV4-1 and TRBJ2-4; possibly TRBD1 for D (6 bases). Germline-derived CDR1 and CDR2 are MGHRA and YSYEKL. V was cut by 1 base and J by 1 base, with 14 bases left in between. The CDR3 runs 17 residues. Here the CDR3 reads CASSQGLRGTAKNIQYF. The CDR3 nucleotides read TGCGCCAGCAGCCAAGGCCTCAGGGGAACGGCCAAAAACATTCAGTACTTC.

J is TRBJ2-1 and V is TRBV15; 7 nucleotides line up with TRBD2. This CDR3 spans 15 amino acids. After removal of 0 bases from V and 3 bases from J, the junction contained 2 bases not matched to a gene. Germline V gene sequence: CDR1 LNHNV, CDR2 YYDKDF (reference sequence). The chain's CDR3 is CATSRDPGGYNEQFF. CDR3 nucleotide sequence: TGTGCCACCAGCAGAGACCCGGGAGGCTACAATGAGCAGTTCTTC.

The chain combines TRBV6-6 with TRBJ1-5; D ambiguous. CDR1 is MNHNY, CDR2 SVGAGI, per germline (reference sequence). This CDR3 is 14 amino acids long. V dropped 5 bases and J dropped 4 bases, with 12 bases sitting between them. The CDR3 spells CASSTAGWNQPQHF. The CDR3 DNA sequence: TGTGCCAGCAGTACCGCGGGGTGGAATCAGCCCCAGCATTTT.

The V call is TRBV19, the J call TRBJ1-2; D is perhaps TRBD1 (5 bases). The V gene lost 3 bases and the J gene lost 8 bases, with 19 bases spanning the gap. Germline values: CDR1 LNHDA, CDR2 SQIVND (reference sequence). This CDR3 region has 15 residues. CDR3: CASSMLIGDVLGYTF. In nucleotides, the CDR3 is TGTGCCAGTAGTATGTTAATCGGGGACGTTTTAGGCTACACCTTC.

Here the CDR3 DNA reads TGCGCCAGCAGCAACGGACAGGGGGTTGATGGCTACACCTTC. It encodes CASSNGQGVDGYTF. This chain uses TRBV5-1 with TRBJ1-2, with 10 bases identical to TRBD1. In germline, CDR1 is SGHRS, CDR2 YFSETQ. The CDR3 is 14 residues long. V was clipped by 4 bases and J by 6 bases; unmatched bases: 6.

The chain couples TRBV7-9 to TRBJ2-5; 7 nucleotides agree with TRBD2. J gave up 3 bases and V 3 bases, and 7 bases lay outside the gene matches. The CDR3 spans 15 residues. CDR1 and CDR2 (germline): SEHNR, FQNEAQ (reference sequence). As DNA, the CDR3 is TGTGCCAGCAGCTTCGCCTCCGGGGGGAAAGAGACCCAGTACTTC. Protein: CASSFASGGKETQYF.

The CDR3 nucleotides are TGTGCCAGCAGCTTGGCCAAGCCAGGGTGGGGCTATGGCTACACCTTC. This translates into CASSLAKPGWGYGYTF. The rearrangement uses TRBV5-6 and TRBJ1-2; tentative D call: TRBD1 (5 bases). V was pared by 0 bases and J by 4 bases, with 16 bases between. The CDR3 contains 16 residues. Germline CDR1 reads SGHDT; CDR2 reads YYEEEE.

Comment on this clone: The sample holds other DNA sequences that translate to the same CDR3. The genes are TRBV27 and TRBJ2-5, with a tentative D call TRBD1 (5 bases). This CDR3 spans 13 amino acids. Trimming left V 2 bases short and J 1 base short, with 5 bases between. Germline lookup yields CDR1 MNHEY and CDR2 SMNVEV (reference sequence). The CDR3 DNA reads TGTGCCAGCAGTTTAAGGGGCCAAGAGACCCAGTACTTC. It encodes CASSLRGQETQYF.

This chain links TRBV19 with TRBJ2-1, with 11 bases identical to TRBD2. V trimming: 6 bases; J trimming: 1 base; junction bases outside the gene matches: 11. Germline V gene sequence: CDR1 LNHDA, CDR2 SQIVND (reference sequence). The CDR3 consists of 18 residues. CDR3 in DNA: TGTGCCAGTAGCCTAAAGGGACTAGCGGATTCGTCCTACAATGAGCAGTTCTTC. Protein sequence: CASSLKGLADSSYNEQFF.

The rearrangement links TRBV29-1 to TRBJ1-1; D unclear. With 0 bases removed from V and 8 bases from J, the gap between germline ends came to 10 bases. CDR3 size: 12 residues. Per the germline V gene, CDR1 is SQVTM and CDR2 is ANQGSEA. CDR3 sequence: CSVEDLRREAFF. For the CDR3, the DNA is TGCAGCGTTGAAGATCTTCGGAGGGAAGCTTTCTTT.

This chain uses TRBV13 with TRBJ2-3, with D possibly matching TRBD2 (6 bases). The germline V gene has CDR1 PRHDT and CDR2 FYEKMQ (reference sequence). The CDR3 has 15 residues. V shed 5 bases and J shed 1 base, with 13 bases lying between them. The CDR3 DNA is TGTGCCAGCAGCGTGGGACTTCCTGGCACAGATACGCAGTATTTT. It encodes CASSVGLPGTDTQYF.

The chain uses TRBV5-6 and TRBJ2-3; TRBD2 matches 10 bases. The length of the CDR3 is 18 residues. Trimming took 0 bases from V and 4 from J; bases not matched to a gene: 11. Germline CDR1 is SGHDT and CDR2 is YYEEEE. The CDR3 DNA follows: TGTGCCAGCAGCTTGGCACTAGCGGGGACTATACCGGCAGATACGCAGTATTTT. Translated, it gives CASSLALAGTIPADTQYF.

The rearrangement uses TRBV4-2 and TRBJ1-4; the D is unclear. The CDR3 has 17 amino acids. Trimming shortened V by 0 bases and J by 3 bases, and 14 bases separated the two germline ends. Germline-derived CDR1 and CDR2 are LGHNA and YNFKEQ. CDR3 sequence: CASSQDGGGPANEKLFF. In DNA, the CDR3 is TGTGCCAGCAGCCAAGATGGTGGCGGGCCAGCTAATGAAAAACTGTTTTTT.

The rearrangement joins TRBV28 to TRBJ1-5, with D perhaps matching TRBD1 (6 bases). The V gene lost 4 bases and the J gene lost 7 bases, with 17 bases spanning the gap. The CDR3 runs to 15 residues. The germline CDR1 and CDR2 sequences are MDHEN and SYDVKM. CDR3: CASSSLEAGDQPQHF. CDR3 nucleotides: TGTGCCAGCAGTTCTCTTGAGGCAGGGGACCAGCCCCAGCATTTT.

The chain uses TRBV19 and TRBJ2-7; 9 bases match TRBD1. Germline V CDR1 and CDR2: LNHDA, SQIVND (reference sequence). V was pared by 2 bases and J by 6 bases, with 8 bases of the junction left unmatched. The CDR3 contains 15 residues. This CDR3 reads CASSILWGQGSEQYF. CDR3 DNA sequence: TGTGCCAGTAGTATATTATGGGGACAGGGTTCCGAGCAGTACTTC.